This T cell receptor delta chain was recorded in a study of gamma-delta chains in newborns, infants, children. Study at large: Microbial exposure reportedly drives polyclonal innate γδ T cell expansion after birth.

The CDR3 totals 16 residues. Germline CDR1 reads TSWWSYY; CDR2 reads QGS. J gave up 3 bases and V 7 bases, and 12 bases lay outside the gene matches. TCRdb reprocessed the reads using CATT. Of some 4,800 delta-chain clones in the sample, under 40% were seen once. This receptor was identified in a child who received the measles vaccine. The chain links TRDV1 to TRDJ1; 9 bases agree with TRDD3. Sample: blood. CDR3 residues: CALVQSSLGDSDKLIF. In DNA form, the CDR3 reads TGTGCTCTTGTTCAGTCCTCCCTGGGGGATTCCGATAAACTCATCTTT.